Listed below are T cell receptor beta chains from one sample, sequenced in a study of shared clonotypes between healthy human individuals. Clones were read by immunoSEQ multiplex PCR, and TCRdb kept only the in-frame ones, dropping some. The sample has about half a million clones, roughly 78% seen once; the top ten hold 13%. The sequencing sample was made of PBMCs. The source is a woman in her forties in good health. Some clones in this sample may be carry-over from other donors' samples. CDR3s include the opening cysteine and the closing phenylalanine or tryptophan. The D gene is left open where the match is weak. Only part of the rows carry a size: once, few, many, or a class if the clone is expanded.

clone_size	d_call	v_call	j_call	cdr3_aa	cdr3_nt
.	.	TRBV4-1	TRBJ2-3	CASTQDGWQSTDTQYF	TGCGCCAGCACCCAAGACGGTTGGCAGAGCACAGATACGCAGTATTTT
.	.	TRBV4-2	TRBJ2-3	CASSPGAVTDTQYF	TGTGCCAGCTCCCCGGGAGCGGTCACAGATACGCAGTATTTT
.	.	TRBV11-3	TRBJ1-2	CASSSTQGYGYTF	TGTGCCAGCAGCTCGACTCAAGGCTATGGCTACACCTTC
once	.	TRBV20-1	TRBJ2-1	CSARHRSEQFF	TGCAGTGCTAGACACCGGAGTGAGCAGTTCTTC
.	.	TRBV7-2	TRBJ1-1	CASSIYSPEAFF	TGTGCCAGCAGCATATATAGTCCTGAAGCTTTCTTT
.	TRBD1	TRBV18	TRBJ2-1	CASSPGQGEYNEQFF	TGTGCCAGCTCACCCGGACAGGGGGAATACAATGAGCAGTTCTTC
.	TRBD2	TRBV19	TRBJ2-1	CASSTGLAGRFYNEQFF	TGTGCCAGTAGTACCGGACTAGCGGGAAGGTTTTACAATGAGCAGTTCTTC
.	.	TRBV7-8	TRBJ2-7	CASSLGPRLVYF	TGTGCCAGCAGCTTAGGGCCCAGGTTGGTGTACTTC
few	.	TRBV7-7	TRBJ2-3	CASSLAGQGTQYF	TGTGCCAGCAGCTTAGCTGGCCAGGGGACGCAGTATTTT
.	TRBD2	TRBV18	TRBJ2-2	CASSAAGAGELFF	TGTGCCAGCTCAGCCGCGGGGGCCGGGGAGCTGTTTTTT
few	.	TRBV30	TRBJ1-1	CAWSEGFTEAFF	TGTGCCTGGAGCGAGGGGTTCACTGAAGCTTTCTTT
.	TRBD1	TRBV10-3	TRBJ2-7	CAISESGQGGGYEQYF	TGTGCCATCAGTGAGTCAGGACAGGGGGGAGGCTACGAGCAGTACTTC
.	TRBD1	TRBV4-2	TRBJ2-2	CASSRDRRDTGELFF	TGTGCCAGCAGCCGGGACAGAAGAGACACCGGGGAGCTGTTTTTT
.	TRBD1	TRBV18	TRBJ2-2	CASSPSDRGLAGELFF	TGTGCCAGCTCACCGTCGGACAGGGGATTGGCCGGGGAGCTGTTTTTT
.	.	TRBV28	TRBJ1-1	CASKPPGGGNTEAFF	TGTGCCAGCAAGCCCCCCGGGGGTGGAAACACTGAAGCTTTCTTT
.	.	TRBV28	TRBJ1-5	CASTRGLQPQHF	TGTGCCAGCACCCGGGGTCTTCAGCCCCAGCATTTT
.	.	TRBV5-4	TRBJ2-3	CASSSGDGTQYF	TGTGCCAGCAGCTCGGGAGACGGTACGCAGTATTTT
few	TRBD1	TRBV27	TRBJ1-5	CASSRRQGMQPQHF	TGTGCCAGCAGTAGGCGACAGGGGATGCAGCCCCAGCATTTT
.	.	TRBV15	TRBJ1-5	CATSREYSNQPQHF	TGTGCCACCAGCAGAGAATATAGCAATCAGCCCCAGCATTTT
.	TRBD1	TRBV5-6	TRBJ2-7	CASSPGGGTGNYEQYF	TGTGCCAGCAGCCCCGGTGGTGGGACAGGGAACTACGAGCAGTACTTC
many	TRBD1	TRBV6-4	TRBJ1-4	CASSEAGGEGEKLFF	TGTGCCAGCAGTGAAGCAGGGGGCGAAGGTGAAAAACTGTTTTTT
.	TRBD1	TRBV28	TRBJ1-2	CASSLSDRRRTAF	TGTGCCAGCAGTTTATCGGACAGGCGGCGGACCGCCTTC
.	.	TRBV9	TRBJ2-3	CASSASGTDTQYF	TGTGCCAGCAGCGCCAGCGGTACAGATACGCAGTATTTT
.	.	TRBV12-2	TRBJ2-1	CASRSVAGGHDEQFF	TGTGCAAGTCGCTCCGTAGCGGGAGGGCACGATGAGCAGTTCTTC
.	TRBD2	TRBV18	TRBJ2-3	CASSPRGREDTQYF	TGTGCCAGCTCACCTCGGGGGAGGGAAGATACGCAGTATTTT
.	.	TRBV5-4	TRBJ2-6	CASSLYLVSGANVLTF	TGTGCCAGCAGCTTGTATCTGGTCTCTGGGGCCAACGTCCTGACTTTC
.	.	TRBV5-1	TRBJ2-1	CASTQQGLNEQFF	TGCGCCAGCACCCAACAGGGACTCAATGAGCAGTTCTTC
.	TRBD1	TRBV28	TRBJ2-5	CASSFRTGVQETQYF	TGTGCCAGCAGTTTCCGGACAGGGGTACAAGAGACCCAGTACTTC